This TCR beta chain is from a study of control samples from healthy donors and cancer patients. Sequencing was performed with immunoSEQ multiplex PCR; in TCRdb, only in-frame clones are kept and a portion is missing. Among around 63,000 clones listed, around 87% were seen once. The V end was cut by 0 bases, the J end by 6 bases, with 9 bases between. The germline V gene has CDR1 SGHRS and CDR2 YFSETQ. The CDR3 has 13 residues. J is TRBJ1-1 and V is TRBV5-1; tentatively, D is TRBD1 (6 bases). This TCR came from a woman aged 45-65 years with head and neck cancer. Sequencing input: PBMCs. CDR3 loop: CASSLAGASEAFF. The CDR3 DNA is TGCGCCAGCAGCTTGGCAGGGGCATCTGAAGCTTTCTTT.